The 27 T cell receptor beta chains below all came from one sample that was sequenced in a study of blood T cells in healthy people across ages. A second PCR, run for about 7 to 11 cycles, used a sample-barcoded 5' primer plus a J-beta primer mix. TCRdb re-called the 5' RACE reads through MiXCR, storing one row per CDR3 protein. Of about 580,000 distinct CDR3 sequences listed, around half are singletons. The sample was blood. The receptors shown here come from a man older than 75 in good health.

The chain employs TRBV7-8 and TRBJ2-1, with D perhaps given as TRBD1 or TRBD2 (5 bases each). The germline V gene has CDR1 SGHVS and CDR2 FQNEAQ. The CDR3 runs to 13 residues. Trimming removed 4 bases at V and 4 bases at J, with 8 bases between. For the CDR3, the DNA is TGTGCCAGCAGCTGGGGGATTTACAATGAGCAGTTCTTC. It yields the protein CASSWGIYNEQFF.

This clonotype came up a few times. This chain uses TRBV6-6 with TRBJ2-2; 10 nucleotides line up with TRBD2. Trimming took 2 bases from V and 3 from J; bases not matched to a gene: 3. The CDR3 loop spans 16 amino acids. Germline-derived CDR1 and CDR2 are MNHNY and SVGAGI (reference sequence). DNA for the CDR3: TGTGCCAGCAGTTACCGACTAGCGGGCGACACCGGGGAGCTGTTTTTT. This codes for CASSYRLAGDTGELFF.

In this sample, this clonotype turned up a few times. J is TRBJ2-6 and V is TRBV3-1; D not certain. Germline V lookup: CDR1 LGHDT, CDR2 YNNKEL (reference sequence). V was cut by 4 bases and J by 2 bases, with 18 bases left in between. The CDR3 spans 18 residues. Here the CDR3 reads CASSPSLGQNPGANVLTF. In nucleotides, the CDR3 is TGTGCCAGCAGCCCATCGTTAGGGCAAAATCCTGGGGCCAACGTCCTGACTTTC.

This clonotype was counted only a few times. V gene TRBV5-6 combines with J gene TRBJ1-2; TRBD1 agrees at 11 bases. This CDR3 spans 14 amino acids. With 3 bases clipped from V and 6 bases from J, the junction kept 4 bases outside the gene matches. CDR1 is SGHDT, CDR2 YYEEEE, per germline. CDR3 bases: TGTGCCAGCAGCTCGGACAGGGGGCCTGATGGCTACACCTTC. It encodes CASSSDRGPDGYTF.

The V and J genes are TRBV5-1 and TRBJ2-5; D may be TRBD1 (6 bases). The length of the CDR3 is 14 residues. The V gene's germline CDR1 is SGHRS and CDR2 YFSETQ. V lost 3 bases and J lost 5, with 14 bases in between. The CDR3 spells CASSSQGLLETQYF. The CDR3 DNA is TGCGCCAGCAGCTCGCAGGGGCTTTTGGAGACCCAGTACTTC. The variable domain in full, with the rest retrieved from reference TRBV5-1 and TRBJ2-5, is KAGVTQTPRYLIKTRGQQVTLSCSPISGHRSVSWYQQTPGQGLQFLFEYFSETQRNKGNFPGRFSGRQFSNSRSEMNVSTLELGDSALYLCASSSQGLLETQYFGPGTRLLVL.

In the case of this clonotype: The junction and the germline gene differ at one end; a read error may be behind it. V and J are TRBV7-6 and TRBJ2-5; D possibly corresponds to TRBD2 (6 bases). The length of the CDR3 is 14 residues. Germline lookup yields CDR1 SGHVS and CDR2 FNYEAQ. CDR3: CASSVARGGETQYF. CDR3 nucleotides: TGTGCCAGCAGCGTAGCCCGGGGAGGAGAGACCCAGTACTTC.

In the case of this clonotype: Its ends do not fully match the called genes, so a read error is possible. The V gene is TRBV6-5, the J gene TRBJ2-7, with D maybe TRBD2 (7 bases). CDR3 length: 14 residues. Germline CDR1 and CDR2: MNHEY and SVGAGI. Here the CDR3 DNA reads TGTGTCAGCAGTTATGGCGGGGGCCACTACGAGCAGTACTTC. As protein: CVSSYGGGHYEQYF.

The chain is built from TRBV11-2 and TRBJ1-2; D may be TRBD1 (5 bases). Germline CDR1 reads SGHAT; CDR2 reads FQNNGV. The CDR3 totals 15 residues. V lost 0 bases and J 4 bases, leaving 12 bases between the germline ends. The CDR3 DNA reads TGTGCCAGCAGCTTAGACAGGCTGGGGGGCTATGGCTACACCTTC. As protein: CASSLDRLGGYGYTF.

This clonotype was observed a handful of times. The chain links TRBV29-1 to TRBJ2-7, with D unresolved. V lost 4 bases and J lost 0, with 16 bases in between. Germline V gives CDR1 SQVTM, CDR2 ANQGSEA. CDR3 length: 15 amino acids. Here the CDR3 reads CSVAVGLLSSYEQYF. In nucleotides, the CDR3 is TGCAGCGTTGCTGTCGGTCTCCTCAGCTCCTACGAGCAGTACTTC.

The rearrangement uses TRBV12-3 or TRBV12-4 and TRBJ2-3; TRBD2 aligns across 8 bases. V lost 11 bases and J lost 2; bases outside the gene matches: 6. This CDR3 contains 13 residues. CDR3 in amino acids: CAEGGGPTDTQYF. Here the CDR3 DNA reads TGTGCCGAGGGCGGGGGGCCCACAGATACGCAGTATTTT.

This clonotype was seen a few times. The chain couples TRBV15 to TRBJ2-7, with D perhaps matching TRBD1 (5 bases). V was trimmed by 0 bases and J by 7 bases, leaving 25 bases between them. CDR3 size: 18 residues. From germline, CDR1 is LNHNV and CDR2 YYDKDF (reference sequence). CDR3: CATSRDILGRSSRGEQYF. DNA of the CDR3: TGTGCCACCAGCAGAGATATTCTGGGCAGGTCCTCAAGGGGTGAGCAGTACTTC.

This clonotype was found a few times. J is TRBJ2-1 and V is TRBV11-3; 8 bases are a match to TRBD2. The CDR3 loop spans 17 amino acids. With 0 bases clipped from V and 5 bases from J, the junction kept 9 bases outside the gene matches. Germline loops: CDR1 SGHNT, CDR2 YENEEA. The CDR3 here is CASSLDRGGRPHNEQFF. DNA for the CDR3: TGTGCCAGCAGCTTAGATCGGGGCGGGAGGCCCCACAATGAGCAGTTCTTC.

This clonotype has just a few counts. V and J are TRBV4-1 and TRBJ2-5; maybe TRBD2 (5 bases). The CDR3 is 16 amino acids. Germline CDR1 is MGHRA and CDR2 is YSYEKL. Trimming took off 2 bases at V and 5 bases at J, with 18 bases between the two ends. CDR3 bases: TGCGCCAGCAGCCAACAAATCGCTAGCCAGAGGGAGACCCAGTACTTC. This encodes CASSQQIASQRETQYF.

The CDR3, as DNA: TGTGCCATCAGTCTCGACACAGGGGCCGAAGCTTTCTTT. This sequence encodes CAISLDTGAEAFF. This chain joins TRBV10-3 and TRBJ1-1; TRBD1 aligns across 7 bases. CDR3 length: 13 amino acids. Germline V CDR1 and CDR2: ENHRY, SYGVKD. V was clipped by 5 bases and J by 8 bases; unmatched bases: 8.

In its sample, this clonotype was seen a few times. The chain recombines TRBV29-1 with TRBJ2-5; no definite D call. Germline CDR1 and CDR2: SQVTM and ANQGSEA. The CDR3 extends over 12 amino acids. V was cut by 3 bases and J by 3 bases, with 8 bases left in between. CDR3 loop: CSVDSPKETQYF. The CDR3 region has the DNA TGCAGCGTTGATAGCCCGAAAGAGACCCAGTACTTC.

The J gene is TRBJ2-7, the V gene TRBV6-6; D might be TRBD2 (6 bases). Trimming pared 6 bases from V and 0 bases from J, leaving 21 bases between. The germline V gene encodes CDR1 MNHNY and CDR2 SVGAGI (reference sequence). There are 17 residues in the CDR3. In DNA, the CDR3 is TGTGCCAGCAGGGGATCTAACACCGGGACTGTCTCCTACGAGCAGTACTTC. Translation gives CASRGSNTGTVSYEQYF.

The chain links TRBV5-1 to TRBJ1-6; D is unresolved. The germline gives CDR1 SGHRS, CDR2 YFSETQ. This CDR3 region has 17 residues. V was pared by 5 bases and J by 7 bases, with 22 bases between. CDR3 protein: CASSPGQSNGPNSPLHF. CDR3 nucleotide sequence: TGCGCCAGCAGTCCTGGGCAGTCCAACGGCCCGAATTCACCCCTCCACTTT.

V and J are TRBV25-1 and TRBJ2-4; 7 nucleotides match TRBD1. This CDR3 has 15 amino acids. Trimming at V came to 3 bases and at J to 3 bases, leaving 5 bases not matched to a gene. Germline CDR1 is MGHDK and CDR2 is SYGVNS. The CDR3 protein is CASSETGTLKNIQYF. The CDR3 DNA reads as TGTGCCAGCAGTGAGACAGGGACGCTCAAAAACATTCAGTACTTC.

The gene calls are TRBV6-2 or TRBV6-3 and TRBJ2-1, with TRBD2 matching over 7 bases. CDR3 length: 12 amino acids. V was pared by 6 bases and J by 14 bases, with 10 bases of the junction left unmatched. Germline-derived CDR1 and CDR2 are MNHEY and SVGEGT. The CDR3 DNA reads as TGTGCCAGCAGATCAGGGACTATTAGGGAGTTCTTC. The encoded protein is CASRSGTIREFF.

The chain has TRBV6-1 and TRBJ2-3; D may be TRBD2 (5 bases). The germline CDR1 and CDR2 sequences are MNHNS and SASEGT. The CDR3 consists of 14 residues. V was shortened by 10 bases and J by 3 bases, with 17 bases between the two germline ends. The CDR3 sequence is CATHRAGGTDTQYF. DNA for the CDR3: TGTGCCACCCACCGGGCGGGTGGGACAGATACGCAGTATTTT.

This sequence joins TRBV24-1 and TRBJ2-3, with 8 nucleotides matching TRBD2. The V gene end was trimmed by 4 bases and the J gene end by 7 bases; junction bases not matched to a gene: 12. Germline lookup yields CDR1 KGHDR and CDR2 SFDVKD. This CDR3 is 16 amino acids long. The CDR3 DNA follows: TGTGCCACCAGTGACCCCGGGAGGGGGGCACGGAATACGCAGTATTTT. Translation: CATSDPGRGARNTQYF.

This chain links TRBV29-1 with TRBJ1-2, with 8 nucleotides matching TRBD1. This CDR3 region has 12 residues. With 7 bases clipped from V and 13 bases from J, the junction kept 14 bases outside the gene matches. The germline CDR1 and CDR2 sequences are SQVTM and ANQGSEA. CDR3 sequence reads: CSAGRQGARGTF. As DNA, the CDR3 is TGCAGCGCTGGAAGGCAGGGGGCCCGGGGCACCTTC.

The genes are TRBV20-1 and TRBJ2-5, with TRBD1 matching 7 bases. With the DNA end fitting TRBJ2-7 better, the J assignment may be wrong. The CDR3 runs 13 residues. Germline CDR1 and CDR2: DFQATT and SNEGSKA (reference sequence). The CDR3, as DNA: TGCAGTGCTAGAGACGAGACAGGGTACGAGCAGTACTTC. Encoded protein: CSARDETGYEQYF.

This clonotype was found a few times. The V call is TRBV29-1, the J call TRBJ1-1, with TRBD1 as a possible D gene (5 bases). The V gene's germline CDR1 is SQVTM and CDR2 ANQGSEA. The CDR3 is made up of 11 amino acids. The V and J ends lost 8 bases and 6 bases respectively, with 13 bases between them. CDR3 DNA sequence: TGCAGCTATGTACGGGGGGCTGAAGCTTTCTTT. It encodes CSYVRGAEAFF.

The CDR3: CAIGSEGIPHYGYTF. CDR3 in DNA: TGTGCCATCGGGAGCGAGGGGATCCCACACTATGGCTACACCTTC. The rearrangement links TRBV10-3 to TRBJ1-2, with D possibly matching TRBD1 (5 bases). The V gene's germline CDR1 is ENHRY and CDR2 SYGVKD. This CDR3 region has 15 residues. Trimming took 8 bases from V and 3 from J, leaving 19 bases between them.

The chain recombines TRBV6-1 with TRBJ1-1, with TRBD1 matching over 12 bases. This CDR3 is 20 amino acids long. Trimming at V came to 2 bases and at J to 5 bases, leaving 18 bases not matched to a gene. Looked up from germline, CDR1 is MNHNS and CDR2 is SASEGT. The CDR3, as DNA: TGTGCCAGCAGTGAACCCCTTTGGGACAGGGGGCGTGATGTTTTAACTGAAGCTTTCTTT. Amino acids: CASSEPLWDRGRDVLTEAFF.

The genes are TRBV28 and TRBJ2-7, with D possibly being TRBD1 (6 bases). Germline V gene lookup returns CDR1 MDHEN and CDR2 SYDVKM. Trimming removed 2 bases from V and 3 bases from J, with 8 bases in between. The CDR3 loop spans 13 amino acids. CDR3 nucleotides: TGTGCCAGCAGTTTAATAGGGGGCTACGAGCAGTACTTC. This codes for CASSLIGGYEQYF.